This section outlines one T cell receptor beta chain sequence together with its context. The data were produced by immunoSEQ multiplex PCR, yet TCRdb's version contains in-frame clones alone and is incomplete. The sample shows 90,000 to 150,000 clones, 85% to 90% of them seen only once. The data originate from a study of blood T cell repertoires in COVID-19. Study background: The study drew acute and convalescent COVID-19 samples from the United States, Italy and Spain.

Germline CDR1 reads SGHNT; CDR2 reads YYREEE (reference sequence). Deletions cut 2 bases from V and 8 bases from J, with 10 bases between. The CDR3 spans 13 residues. This TCR was recovered from a man in his 60s with acute or convalescent COVID-19. Sequences were obtained from peripheral blood. The chain has TRBV5-4 and TRBJ2-2, with D possibly being TRBD1 (5 bases). CDR3 sequence (DNA): TGTGCCAGCAGCTTTTTGGGGCAGGGGGAGCTGTTTTTT. This translates into CASSFLGQGELFF.